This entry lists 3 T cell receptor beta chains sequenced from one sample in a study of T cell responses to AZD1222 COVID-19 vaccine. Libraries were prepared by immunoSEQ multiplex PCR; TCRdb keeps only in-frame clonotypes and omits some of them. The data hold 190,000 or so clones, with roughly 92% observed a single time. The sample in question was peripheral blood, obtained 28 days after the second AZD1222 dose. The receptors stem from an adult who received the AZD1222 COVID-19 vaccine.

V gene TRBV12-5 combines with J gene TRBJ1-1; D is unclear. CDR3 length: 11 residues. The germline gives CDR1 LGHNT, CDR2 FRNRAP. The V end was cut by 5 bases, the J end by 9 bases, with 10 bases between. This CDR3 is CASGQGPKAFF. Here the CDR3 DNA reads TGTGCTAGTGGTCAAGGGCCCAAAGCTTTCTTT.

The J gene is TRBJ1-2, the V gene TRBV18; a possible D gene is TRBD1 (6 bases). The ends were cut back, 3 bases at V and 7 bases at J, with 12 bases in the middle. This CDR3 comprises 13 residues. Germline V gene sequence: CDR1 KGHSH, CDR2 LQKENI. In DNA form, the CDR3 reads TGTGCCAGCTCACCGGGGGGACACTTTGGCTACACCTTC. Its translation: CASSPGGHFGYTF.

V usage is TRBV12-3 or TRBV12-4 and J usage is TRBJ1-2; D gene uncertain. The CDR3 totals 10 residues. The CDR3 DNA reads TGTGCTATAAGGGCGGATGGCTACACCTTC. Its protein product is CAIRADGYTF.